This T cell receptor (beta chain) was sequenced during a study of identical twins. J lost 4 bases, V lost 0 bases, and 6 bases had no gene match. Germline V lookup: CDR1 MNHEY, CDR2 SVGAGI. The CDR3 extends over 16 amino acids. In every case, the donor was a healthy Caucasian. The cDNA had a unique molecular identifier and a template-switch universal primer site. TCRdb reprocessed the 5' RACE reads via MiXCR and lists one record per CDR3 protein. The table includes 350,000 or so distinct CDR3 sequences, around 9.7% detected once. The material sequenced was naive T cells sorted from blood. This clonotype originated in a woman aged 45-65 years in good health. The chain joins TRBV6-5 to TRBJ2-1, with 7 bases identical to TRBD2. The CDR3 DNA follows: TGTGCCAGCAGTTACTCGACGCTAGCGGATTACAATGAGCAGTTCTTC. This translates into CASSYSTLADYNEQFF.